This T cell receptor beta chain appears in the sequencing data of a study of response to subunit inactivated influenza vaccine. TCRdb re-called the RT-PCR reads through MiXCR, storing one row per CDR3 protein. The data show roughly 780,000 distinct CDR3 sequences, roughly 18% seen once. Overall study findings and caveats: Authors suggested few new T cells are recruited by each seasonal influenza vaccination.

This clonotype was counted a few times. What it binds is not known. Trimming at V came to 4 bases and at J to 2 bases, leaving 7 bases not matched to a gene. Looked up from germline, CDR1 is DFQATT and CDR2 is SNEGSKA (reference sequence). The CDR3 loop spans 15 amino acids. This TCR was recovered from a man aged 50 or older who received an inactivated influenza vaccine. The V gene is TRBV20-1, the J gene TRBJ2-5; TRBD2 matches at 10 bases. Sequenced here: PBMCs from blood, sampled around 5 days after vaccination. This CDR3 reads CSATSLLAGQETQYF. In DNA form, the CDR3 reads TGCAGTGCTACCTCACTACTAGCGGGGCAAGAGACCCAGTACTTC.